These 3 T cell receptor beta chains were all obtained from the same sample, sequenced in a study of T cells in Graves' hyperthyroidism and ophthalmopathy. TCR beta CDR3 regions were amplified from RNA. The TCR CDR3 was amplified in a first-round RT-PCR using the HTBI primer set. Via MiXCR, TCRdb re-called the multiplex PCR reads, giving one row per CDR3 protein. This table has about 640,000 distinct CDR3 sequences, less than 25% appearing once. Source material: blood. All receptors derive from a man younger than 45 with Graves' ophthalmopathy.

The table lists this clonotype with a count of one. V is TRBV5-4 and J is TRBJ2-2; 8 bases match TRBD1. V dropped 4 bases and J dropped 4; count of bases not matched to a gene: 12. This CDR3 has 17 residues. The germline gives CDR1 SGHNT, CDR2 YYREEE (reference sequence). The CDR3 nucleotides are TGTGCCAGCAGCGTTTCCCCGGGACAGGCGATCACCGGGGAGCTGTTTTTT. It is translated as CASSVSPGQAITGELFF.

The rearrangement uses TRBV4-2 and TRBJ1-4; D unresolved. Germline CDR1 reads LGHNA; CDR2 reads YNFKEQ. The ends were cut back, 0 bases at V and 6 bases at J, with 11 bases in the middle. CDR3 length equals 15 residues. CDR3 amino acids: CASSQDTPRDEKLFF. Written as DNA, the CDR3 is TGTGCCAGCAGCCAAGATACCCCGAGAGATGAAAAACTGTTTTTT.

This clonotype was counted ten times or more. The chain couples TRBV5-6 to TRBJ1-4; D is uncertain. The CDR3 extends over 18 amino acids. Germline V gene lookup returns CDR1 SGHDT and CDR2 YYEEEE. The V end lost 0 bases, the J end lost 3 bases, and 18 bases lay between the germline ends. The CDR3 DNA is TGTGCCAGCAGCTTGGTGCCCTCCGGGAGCCAGCCTAATGAAAAACTGTTTTTT. Translating it yields CASSLVPSGSQPNEKLFF.